The rows below give T cell receptor beta chains drawn from one sample of a study of T cells in Graves' hyperthyroidism and ophthalmopathy. TCRdb ran MiXCR on the multiplex PCR reads and lists one entry per CDR3 protein. The table records a few hundred thousand distinct CDR3 sequences, more than 20% of them present only once. What was sequenced was blood. The receptors come from a man aged 18 to 29 with Graves' hyperthyroidism. Each CDR3 is given with its conserved first and last residue. D genes are given only for firm matches. Clone size, where shown, is once, few, many, or a class for clones that have expanded.

few	TRBV20-1	TRBD1	TRBJ2-5	TGCAGTGCTTCGGCAAGGACAGGGGCTTTTAGGGGCCATCAAGAGACCCAGTACTTC	CSASARTGAFRGHQETQYF
many	TRBV10-3	NA	TRBJ1-1	TGTGCCATCTTAAGCGGCCACCCGAACACTGAAGCTTTCTTT	CAILSGHPNTEAFF
many	TRBV12-3/TRBV12-4	TRBD2	TRBJ2-7	TGTGCCAGCAGTTTGGTAGCGGGGAGCGAGCAGTACTTC	CASSLVAGSEQYF
NA	TRBV12-3/TRBV12-4	NA	TRBJ1-5	TGTGCCAGCAGCCCGCGGGTAACTCAGCCCCAGCATTTT	CASSPRVTQPQHF
many	TRBV28	NA	TRBJ2-2	TGTGCCAGCAGTTTCTCGCTCACCGGGGAGCTGTTTTTT	CASSFSLTGELFF
many	TRBV12-3/TRBV12-4	NA	TRBJ1-5	TGTGCCAGCAATACTGGCAGTCAGCCCCAGCATTTT	CASNTGSQPQHF
NA	TRBV6-5	NA	TRBJ1-2	TGTGCCAGCAGTTACTCGAAGTTCCCCCTGGGTGGCTACACCTTC	CASSYSKFPLGGYTF
few	TRBV18	TRBD1	TRBJ1-2	TGTGCCAGCTCACCAGCTGGGACAGGGTACGGCTACACCTTC	CASSPAGTGYGYTF
many	TRBV28	NA	TRBJ2-5	TGTGCCAGCAGTTTAGTCCGTTTGAGAGAGACCCAGTACTTC	CASSLVRLRETQYF
few	TRBV27	TRBD1	TRBJ1-1	TGTGCCAGCAGTTTAGAAGCCGACAGGGGCCGGGGCACTGAAGCTTTCTTT	CASSLEADRGRGTEAFF
NA	TRBV6-1	NA	TRBJ1-2	TGTGCCAGCAGCGCCCAAAACACCTATGGCTACACCTTC	CASSAQNTYGYTF
few	TRBV18	NA	TRBJ1-2	TGTGCCAGCTCACCACCGGCAGGCACCTATGGCTACACCTTC	CASSPPAGTYGYTF
many	TRBV6-5	NA	TRBJ2-7	TGTGCCAGCAGTCACACCATAGACGAGCAGTACTTC	CASSHTIDEQYF
many	TRBV6-1	NA	TRBJ2-5	TGTGCCAGCAGTGAAGTTGTGTTCCCCCAAGAGACCCAGTACTTC	CASSEVVFPQETQYF
many	TRBV5-1	NA	TRBJ2-7	TGCGCCAGCAGCCCGGAGGCATTAACCTACGAGCAGTACTTC	CASSPEALTYEQYF
NA	TRBV28	TRBD2	TRBJ2-7	TGTGCCAGCAGGGGGAAAGCGGGGAACTACGAGCAGTACTTC	CASRGKAGNYEQYF
many	TRBV28	NA	TRBJ1-2	TGTGCCAGCAGTTCTACGCTTGGCTACACCTTC	CASSSTLGYTF
NA	TRBV5-1	NA	TRBJ1-1	TGCGCCAGCAGCTTGGACAGTGGCGCCGCACAAGCTTTCTTT	CASSLDSGAAQAFF
many	TRBV28	NA	TRBJ1-2	TGTGCCAGCACGTTCAAAGGCTATGGCTACACCTTC	CASTFKGYGYTF
NA	TRBV18	NA	TRBJ2-3	TGTGCCATCTCACCGAGGACCACAGATACGCAGTATTTT	CAISPRTTDTQYF
many	TRBV12-3/TRBV12-4	NA	TRBJ2-5	TGTGCCAGCAGTCCTTGGTATGGGGAGACCCAGTACTTC	CASSPWYGETQYF
many	TRBV5-4	NA	TRBJ1-3	TGTGCCAGCAGCTTGGAGCCAGCCTCTGGAAACACCATATATTTT	CASSLEPASGNTIYF
many	TRBV12-3/TRBV12-4	NA	TRBJ2-7	TGTGCCAGCTCCAGGGACAACGGGCGCGAGCAGTACTTC	CASSRDNGREQYF
many	TRBV2	NA	TRBJ1-1	TGTGCCAGCAGTGAATGGTGGAATCTGAACACTGAAGCTTTCTTT	CASSEWWNLNTEAFF
NA	TRBV28	NA	TRBJ2-2	TGTGCCAGCAGTTTCTATACCGGGCCTGGGAACACCGGGGAGCTGTTTTTT	CASSFYTGPGNTGELFF